This T cell receptor beta chain was recorded in a study of blood T cell repertoires in COVID-19. Across the study: Material from acute and convalescent COVID-19 was sourced from the United States, Italy and Spain.

Sequenced by immunoSEQ multiplex PCR; TCRdb stores in-frame clones only, minus some. The sample shows hundreds of thousands of clones, approximately 88% of them seen only once. Germline V gives CDR1 MRHNA, CDR2 SNTAGT. This CDR3 has 16 amino acids. Deletions cut 5 bases from V and 3 bases from J, with 17 bases between. The genes are TRBV6-4 and TRBJ2-1; the D gene is possibly TRBD2 (6 bases). The clonotype was recovered from a woman aged 25 to 45 with acute or convalescent COVID-19. Sequencing used peripheral blood. CDR3 DNA: TGTGCCAGCAGTCCCACACCTAGCGCGAGCTACAATGAGCAGTTCTTC. It encodes CASSPTPSASYNEQFF.